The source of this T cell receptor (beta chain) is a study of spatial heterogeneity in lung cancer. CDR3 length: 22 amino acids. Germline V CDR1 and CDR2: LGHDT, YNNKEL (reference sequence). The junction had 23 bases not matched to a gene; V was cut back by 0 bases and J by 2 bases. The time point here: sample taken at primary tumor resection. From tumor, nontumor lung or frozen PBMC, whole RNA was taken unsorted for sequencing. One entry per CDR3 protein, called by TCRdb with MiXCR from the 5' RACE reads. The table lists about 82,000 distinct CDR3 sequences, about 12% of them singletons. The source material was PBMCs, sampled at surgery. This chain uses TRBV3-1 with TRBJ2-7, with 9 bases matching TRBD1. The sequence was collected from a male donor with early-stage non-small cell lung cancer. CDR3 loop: CASSQEFNRFGTGTIRAYEQYF. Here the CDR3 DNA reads TGTGCCAGCAGCCAAGAATTCAACCGGTTTGGGACAGGGACTATCAGGGCCTACGAGCAGTACTTC.